The source of this T cell receptor beta chain is a study of T cells in localized non-small cell lung cancer (dated by TCRdb to the early 2020s). As for the study more broadly: The study examined T cell repertoires in under 300 patients with early-stage NSCLC and compared tumors with uninvolved tumor-adjacent lungs. A mean age of around 66 years was recorded for the NSCLC patients, of whom 129 were male and over 100 were female. The cohort was made up of around 240 treatment-naive NSCLC patients whose localized lung tumors had been resected.

General study outcomes and caveats: A median of roughly 58 of the top 100 tumor clones were detected in paired uninvolved adjacent lung, and 25 to 35 of these tumor clones were also found among the top 100 clones of the paired uninvolved adjacent lung. Multi-region tumor sequencing was not performed, so intratumor heterogeneity could not be excluded. Because the study design was exploratory, TCR variables were selected using unadjusted p-values without false-discovery rate correction. Uninvolved tumor-adjacent lung showed the highest T cell clonality, higher than tumor, which suggests more focused antigenic responses in the uninvolved tumor-adjacent lung. Higher T cell density in blood was associated with longer overall survival, whereas higher clonality in adjacent lung was associated with shorter survival.

Points on this clone: The target of this receptor is not known. No much larger clone is present one base from it, and per-base qualities are unavailable.

TCR beta CDR3 regions were sequenced from DNA using the immunoSEQ Assay. The authors processed their data as follows. T cell density was computed as TCR beta template counts normalized to usable DNA estimated by amplifying housekeeping genes. The preseqR package was used to estimate richness by extrapolating to 400,000 templates for PBMC samples and to 120,000 templates for tissue samples. Clonality was calculated as one minus Pielou's evenness. Differential abundance testing on productive amino-acid clonotypes, with a minimum total count of 5 and an alpha of 0.1, was used to identify tissue-enriched TCRs. The Jaccard Index and the Morisita Overlap Index were used to quantify repertoire overlap between compartments. GLIPH grouped TCR beta CDR3s together with public tetramer-defined viral CDR3s, and a viral motif had to include at least three viral sequences and also show V-gene enrichment. Not all clones reach the TCRdb copy of this immuneACCESS table, which keeps in-frame sequences only. Checked studies attribute under half of the gap to unresolved V genes and leave the rest unexplained. The V and J calls and clone size were taken over from that table, and D and trimming were inferred from the DNA. In all, the sample holds 20,000 or so clones, and about 80% of those were seen once. About 4.7% of the sample comes from the top ten.

At diagnosis, tumor, uninvolved tumor-adjacent lung and peripheral blood were collected and then preserved as a mix of FFPE and fresh-frozen material. For TCR repertoire profiling, blood samples were analyzed as peripheral blood mononuclear cells. CDR1 SEHNR and CDR2 FQNEAQ are derived from the germline V gene (reference sequence). Trimming leaves V shorter by 3 bases and J shorter by 1 base, with the junction holding 2 bases beyond the gene matches. The CDR3 sequence holds 14 residues, the cysteine and phenylalanine included. CDR3 DNA is the only sequence kept; it has 42 bases, read in frame from the first base.

Sample: peripheral blood, taken before any cancer treatment. The sequence was collected from a man aged 40 to 70 with stage I lung adenocarcinoma. The rearrangement joined TRBV7-9 to TRBJ2-7; 8 central nucleotides agree with TRBD1. The CDR3 region: CASSLTGVSYEQYF. The DNA sequence follows: TGTGCCAGCAGCTTGACAGGGGTTTCCTACGAGCAGTACTTC. The full variable domain, completed from the reference TRBV7-9 and TRBJ2-7 proteins outside the CDR3, reads DTGVSQNPRHKITKRGQNVTFRCDPISEHNRLYWYRQTLGQGPEFLTYFQNEAQLEKSRLLSDRFSAERPKGSFSTLEIQRTEQGDSAMYLCASSLTGVSYEQYFGPGTRLTVT.